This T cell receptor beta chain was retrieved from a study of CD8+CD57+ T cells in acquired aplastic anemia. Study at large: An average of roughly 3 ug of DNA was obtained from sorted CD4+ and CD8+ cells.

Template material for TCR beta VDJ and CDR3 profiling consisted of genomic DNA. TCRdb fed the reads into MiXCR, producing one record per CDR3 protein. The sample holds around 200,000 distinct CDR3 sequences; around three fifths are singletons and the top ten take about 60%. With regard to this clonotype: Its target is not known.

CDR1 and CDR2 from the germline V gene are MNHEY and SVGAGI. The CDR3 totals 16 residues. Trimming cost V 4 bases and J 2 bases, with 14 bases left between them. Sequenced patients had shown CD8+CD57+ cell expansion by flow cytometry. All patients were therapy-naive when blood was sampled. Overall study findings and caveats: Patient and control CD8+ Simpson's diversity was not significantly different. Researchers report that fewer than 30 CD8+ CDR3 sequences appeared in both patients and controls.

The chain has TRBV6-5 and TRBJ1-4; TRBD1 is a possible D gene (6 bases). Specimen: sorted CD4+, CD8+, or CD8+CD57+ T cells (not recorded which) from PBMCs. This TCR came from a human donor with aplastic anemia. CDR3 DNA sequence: TGTGCCAGCAGTTCCCAAGGCAGGGGCACTAATGAAAAACTGTTTTTT. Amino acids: CASSSQGRGTNEKLFF.